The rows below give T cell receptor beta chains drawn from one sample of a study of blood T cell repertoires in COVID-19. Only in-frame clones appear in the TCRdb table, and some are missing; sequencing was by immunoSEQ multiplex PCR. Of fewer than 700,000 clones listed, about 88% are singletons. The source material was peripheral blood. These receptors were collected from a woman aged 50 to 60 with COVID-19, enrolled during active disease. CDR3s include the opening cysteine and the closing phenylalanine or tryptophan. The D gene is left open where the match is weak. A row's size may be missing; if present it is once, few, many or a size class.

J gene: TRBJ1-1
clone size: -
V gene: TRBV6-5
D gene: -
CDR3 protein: CASSFRQTLGTEAFF
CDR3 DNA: TGCGCCAGCAGTTTCCGACAGACGCTGGGGACTGAAGCTTTCTTT

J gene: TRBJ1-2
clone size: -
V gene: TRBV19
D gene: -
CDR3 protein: CASSMVAGSNYGYTF
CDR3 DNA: TGTGCCAGTAGTATGGTTGCAGGTTCTAACTATGGCTACACCTTC

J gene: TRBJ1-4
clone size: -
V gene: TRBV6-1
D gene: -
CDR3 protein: CASSEGGEKLFF
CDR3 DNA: TGTGCCAGCAGTGAAGGCGGGGAAAAACTGTTTTTT

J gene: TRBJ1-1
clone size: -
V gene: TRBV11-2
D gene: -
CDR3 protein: CASSLRVENTEAFF
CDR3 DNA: TGTGCCAGCAGTCTCAGGGTTGAGAACACTGAAGCTTTCTTT

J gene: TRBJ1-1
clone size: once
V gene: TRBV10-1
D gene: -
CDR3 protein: CASSEGGAGTEAFF
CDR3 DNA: TGCGCCAGCAGTGAGGGGGGGGCCGGTACTGAAGCTTTCTTT

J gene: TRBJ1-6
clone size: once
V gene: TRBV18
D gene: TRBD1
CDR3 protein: CASSPNRGQLVDSPLHF
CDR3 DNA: TGTGCCAGCTCACCGAACCGGGGACAGTTGGTTGATTCACCCCTCCACTTT

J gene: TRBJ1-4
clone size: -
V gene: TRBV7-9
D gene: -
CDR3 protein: CASSPRGPNEKLFF
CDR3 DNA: TGTGCCAGCAGCCCGCGAGGTCCTAATGAAAAACTGTTTTTT

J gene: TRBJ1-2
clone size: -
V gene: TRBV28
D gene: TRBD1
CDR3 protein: CASRDRTYGYTF
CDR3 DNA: TGTGCCAGCAGGGACAGGACCTATGGCTACACCTTC

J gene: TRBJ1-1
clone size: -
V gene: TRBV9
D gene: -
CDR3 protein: CASSVQQGPTTEAFF
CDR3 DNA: TGTGCCAGCAGCGTCCAACAGGGACCGACCACTGAAGCTTTCTTT

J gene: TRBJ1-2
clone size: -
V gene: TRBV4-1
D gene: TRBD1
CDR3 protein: CASSQEGQGDGYTF
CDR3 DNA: TGCGCCAGCAGCCAAGAAGGACAGGGGGATGGCTACACCTTC

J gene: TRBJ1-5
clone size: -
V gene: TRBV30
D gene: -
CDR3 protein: CAFHLGESGSNQPQHF
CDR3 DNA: TGTGCCTTTCACCTCGGAGAGTCCGGTAGCAATCAGCCCCAGCATTTT

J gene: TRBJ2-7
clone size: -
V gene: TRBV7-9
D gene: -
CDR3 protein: CASSDRGAGYEQYF
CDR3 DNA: TGTGCCAGCAGCGACCGAGGGGCGGGGTACGAGCAGTACTTC

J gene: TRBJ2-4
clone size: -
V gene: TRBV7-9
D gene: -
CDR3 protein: CASSSRQAATKNIQYF
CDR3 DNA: TGTGCCAGCAGCTCTCGACAGGCAGCCACCAAAAACATTCAGTACTTC

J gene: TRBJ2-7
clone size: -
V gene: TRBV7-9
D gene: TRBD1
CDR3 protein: CATSTGTGDEQYF
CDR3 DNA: TGTGCCACCTCAACTGGGACAGGCGACGAGCAGTACTTC

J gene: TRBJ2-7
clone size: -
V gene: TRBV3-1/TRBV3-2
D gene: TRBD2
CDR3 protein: CASSQEMSGGLVQYF
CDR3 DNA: TGTGCCAGCAGCCAAGAGATGAGCGGGGGGCTTGTGCAGTACTTC

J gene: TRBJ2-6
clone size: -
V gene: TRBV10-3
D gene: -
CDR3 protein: CAIRDRPSGANVLTF
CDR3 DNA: TGTGCCATCAGAGACAGGCCCTCTGGGGCCAACGTCCTGACTTTC

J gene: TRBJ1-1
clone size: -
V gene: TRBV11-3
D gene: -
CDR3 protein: CASSSADTEAFF
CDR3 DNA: TGTGCCAGCAGCTCCGCGGACACTGAAGCTTTCTTT

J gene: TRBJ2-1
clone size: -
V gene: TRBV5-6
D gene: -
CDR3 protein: CASSLGKVRGEQFF
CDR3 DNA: TGTGCCAGCAGCTTGGGGAAGGTAAGGGGTGAGCAGTTCTTC

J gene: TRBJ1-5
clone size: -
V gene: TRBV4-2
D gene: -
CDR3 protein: CASSQVSGNQPQHF
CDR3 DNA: TGTGCCAGCAGCCAAGTGTCTGGCAATCAGCCCCAGCATTTT

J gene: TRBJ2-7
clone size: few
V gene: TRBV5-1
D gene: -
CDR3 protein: CASSYLQGSEQYF
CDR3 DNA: TGCGCCAGCAGCTACCTACAGGGTAGCGAGCAGTACTTC

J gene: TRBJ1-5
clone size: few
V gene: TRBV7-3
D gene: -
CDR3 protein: CASSLTGPSNQPQHF
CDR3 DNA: TGTGCCAGCAGCTTGACAGGACCAAGCAATCAGCCCCAGCATTTT

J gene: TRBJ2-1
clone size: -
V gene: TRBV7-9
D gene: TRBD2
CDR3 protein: CASSLAYRTSGKDNEQFF
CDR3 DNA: TGTGCCAGCAGCTTAGCCTATCGCACTAGCGGAAAGGACAATGAGCAGTTCTTC

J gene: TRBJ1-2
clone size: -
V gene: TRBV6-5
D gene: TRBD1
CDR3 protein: CASSPRQGGGYGYTF
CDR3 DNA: TGTGCCAGCAGTCCAAGACAGGGCGGCGGCTATGGCTACACCTTC

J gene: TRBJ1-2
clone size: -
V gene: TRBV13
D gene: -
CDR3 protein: CASSLGQVYGYTF
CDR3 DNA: TGTGCCAGCAGCTTAGGACAGGTCTATGGCTACACCTTC

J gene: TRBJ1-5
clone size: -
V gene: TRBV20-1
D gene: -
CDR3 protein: CSASGRDNQPQHF
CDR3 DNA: TGCAGTGCTAGTGGCCGGGACAATCAGCCCCAGCATTTT